The rows below give T cell receptor beta chains drawn from one sample of a study of blood T cell repertoires in COVID-19. Only in-frame clones appear in the TCRdb table, and some are missing; sequencing was by immunoSEQ multiplex PCR. The data hold hundreds of thousands of clones, with 80% to 90% observed a single time. Sequencing input: peripheral blood. All receptors come from an older woman with COVID-19, enrolled during active disease. The CDR3 runs from the conserved cysteine through the conserved F or W. The order of the fields is V gene, J gene, clone size, D gene, CDR3 DNA, CDR3 protein. The D gene is left open where the match is weak. Size tells how often a clone was seen (once, few, many) or the class of an expanded clone, and some rows leave it out.

v_call: TRBV5-1; j_call: TRBJ1-6; clone_size: -; d_call: TRBD1; cdr3_nt: TGCGCCAGCAGCCAGGGGACAGTCCCTAGCTCCTATAATTCACCCCTCCACTTT; cdr3_aa: CASSQGTVPSSYNSPLHF
v_call: TRBV7-2; j_call: TRBJ2-5; clone_size: -; d_call: -; cdr3_nt: TGTGCCAGCAGCCTGGTGGGGGCGGTGGAGACCCAGTACTTC; cdr3_aa: CASSLVGAVETQYF
v_call: TRBV18; j_call: TRBJ1-1; clone_size: -; d_call: -; cdr3_nt: TGTGCCAGCTCACCAAGTTTAGGGGCGGCAGGGAACACTGAAGCTTTCTTT; cdr3_aa: CASSPSLGAAGNTEAFF
v_call: TRBV19; j_call: TRBJ1-5; clone_size: -; d_call: TRBD1; cdr3_nt: TGTGCCAGTAGTATAATCACAGGGGATGGAAGCAATCAGCCCCAGCATTTT; cdr3_aa: CASSIITGDGSNQPQHF
v_call: TRBV25-1; j_call: TRBJ1-2; clone_size: -; d_call: -; cdr3_nt: TGTGCCAGCAGTGAGATCGGTAACTATGGCTACACCTTC; cdr3_aa: CASSEIGNYGYTF
v_call: TRBV5-6; j_call: TRBJ1-2; clone_size: -; d_call: -; cdr3_nt: TGTGCCAGCAGCTTGGTGGGGGCTGGCGGCTACACCTTC; cdr3_aa: CASSLVGAGGYTF
v_call: TRBV29-1; j_call: TRBJ1-1; clone_size: -; d_call: -; cdr3_nt: TGCAGCGTCGGCCTTCGGGTAGACACTGAAGCTTTCTTT; cdr3_aa: CSVGLRVDTEAFF
v_call: TRBV28; j_call: TRBJ2-7; clone_size: once; d_call: -; cdr3_nt: TGTGCCAGCAGTTTGAGGGCTTCCTACGAGCAGTACTTC; cdr3_aa: CASSLRASYEQYF
v_call: TRBV9; j_call: TRBJ1-5; clone_size: -; d_call: -; cdr3_nt: TGTGCCCTCAGGGCGGAATATAGCAATCAGCCCCAGCATTTT; cdr3_aa: CALRAEYSNQPQHF
v_call: TRBV7-3; j_call: TRBJ2-1; clone_size: -; d_call: TRBD2; cdr3_nt: TGTGCCAGCAGCATTGGGACTAGCGGAAATGAGCAGTTCTTC; cdr3_aa: CASSIGTSGNEQFF
v_call: TRBV27; j_call: TRBJ1-6; clone_size: -; d_call: TRBD1; cdr3_nt: TGTGCCAGCAGCCGTAAATATCAACAGGGGACATCCTATAATTCACCCCTCCACTTT; cdr3_aa: CASSRKYQQGTSYNSPLHF
v_call: TRBV11-3; j_call: TRBJ2-6; clone_size: -; d_call: -; cdr3_nt: TGTGCCAGCAGCCCCCCCGGCGGCCCCGGGGCCAACGTCCTGACTTTC; cdr3_aa: CASSPPGGPGANVLTF
v_call: TRBV7-8; j_call: TRBJ2-1; clone_size: -; d_call: TRBD1; cdr3_nt: TGTGCCAGCAGCTTAGGGGACAGGGTAAACAATGAGCAGTTCTTC; cdr3_aa: CASSLGDRVNNEQFF
v_call: TRBV6-5; j_call: TRBJ2-2; clone_size: -; d_call: -; cdr3_nt: TGTGCCAGCGGGATGGCTAGCGAAAACACCGGGGAGCTGTTTTTT; cdr3_aa: CASGMASENTGELFF
v_call: TRBV19; j_call: TRBJ2-1; clone_size: -; d_call: -; cdr3_nt: TGTGCCAGTAGTAGAGACTTGACAGTCTATCAGTTCTTC; cdr3_aa: CASSRDLTVYQFF
v_call: TRBV5-1; j_call: TRBJ1-1; clone_size: -; d_call: -; cdr3_nt: TGCGCCAGCAGCCACGACAGGTCAAACACTGAAGCTTTCTTT; cdr3_aa: CASSHDRSNTEAFF
v_call: TRBV18; j_call: TRBJ1-1; clone_size: few; d_call: TRBD1; cdr3_nt: TGTGCCAGCTCCCTTGGACAGGAGAGGGGTGCTTTCTTT; cdr3_aa: CASSLGQERGAFF
v_call: TRBV28; j_call: TRBJ2-7; clone_size: few; d_call: TRBD2; cdr3_nt: TGTGCCAGCAGTGCCCGGGGGGGCGTCACCTACGAGCAGTACTTC; cdr3_aa: CASSARGGVTYEQYF
v_call: TRBV7-2; j_call: TRBJ2-7; clone_size: -; d_call: TRBD2; cdr3_nt: TGTGCCAGCAGCTTTCGAGCGGGGGGGCCTTACGAGCAGTACTTC; cdr3_aa: CASSFRAGGPYEQYF
v_call: TRBV6-5; j_call: TRBJ1-1; clone_size: -; d_call: TRBD1; cdr3_nt: TGTGCCAGCAGTCAGACAGGGGGTCCTATCACTGAAGCTTTCTTT; cdr3_aa: CASSQTGGPITEAFF
v_call: TRBV29-1; j_call: TRBJ2-7; clone_size: -; d_call: -; cdr3_nt: TGCAGCGTTGATGAGGACAAACATGGCTCCTACGAGCAGTACTTC; cdr3_aa: CSVDEDKHGSYEQYF
v_call: TRBV21-1; j_call: TRBJ1-1; clone_size: -; d_call: -; cdr3_nt: TGTGCCAGCAGCGCCATCCCACGGGACACTCTGAACACTGAAGCTTTCTTT; cdr3_aa: CASSAIPRDTLNTEAFF
v_call: TRBV7-2; j_call: TRBJ1-4; clone_size: -; d_call: -; cdr3_nt: TGTGCCAGCAGCCCCTTTAATGAAAAACTGTTTTTT; cdr3_aa: CASSPFNEKLFF
v_call: TRBV3-1/TRBV3-2; j_call: TRBJ1-1; clone_size: -; d_call: TRBD1; cdr3_nt: TGTGCCAGCAGCCCAGGGGGTGAGACTGAAGCTTTCTTT; cdr3_aa: CASSPGGETEAFF
v_call: TRBV6-5; j_call: TRBJ1-6; clone_size: few; d_call: TRBD1; cdr3_nt: TGTGCCAGCAGGACGACAGGGACTCACGCACCCCTCCACTTT; cdr3_aa: CASRTTGTHAPLHF
v_call: TRBV4-2; j_call: TRBJ1-6; clone_size: -; d_call: -; cdr3_nt: TGTGCCAGCAGCCAAGGAGGCAGGGCCTATAATTCACCCCTCCACTTT; cdr3_aa: CASSQGGRAYNSPLHF
v_call: TRBV5-1; j_call: TRBJ2-3; clone_size: -; d_call: -; cdr3_nt: TGCGCCAGCCGCCAGCGGGCTAGCACAGATACGCAGTATTTT; cdr3_aa: CASRQRASTDTQYF
v_call: TRBV29-1; j_call: TRBJ2-2; clone_size: -; d_call: -; cdr3_nt: TGCAGCGTTAAGGACAACGCGAACACCGGGGAGCTGTTTTTT; cdr3_aa: CSVKDNANTGELFF
v_call: TRBV7-8; j_call: TRBJ2-2; clone_size: -; d_call: TRBD1; cdr3_nt: TGTGCCAGCAGCTTAGTAGGGACAGGGGGCCCAAGGGAGCTGTTTTTT; cdr3_aa: CASSLVGTGGPRELFF
v_call: TRBV5-1; j_call: TRBJ1-1; clone_size: -; d_call: -; cdr3_nt: TGCGCCAGCAACCTGGACATAATGAACACTGAAGCTTTCTTT; cdr3_aa: CASNLDIMNTEAFF
v_call: TRBV11-1; j_call: TRBJ1-1; clone_size: -; d_call: TRBD1; cdr3_nt: TGTGCCAGCAGCTTAGGCCCGGGACAGGGGGTGACTGAAGCTTTCTTT; cdr3_aa: CASSLGPGQGVTEAFF
v_call: TRBV19; j_call: TRBJ2-3; clone_size: -; d_call: TRBD2; cdr3_nt: TGTGCCAGTAGTACAATGGGACTAGCGGGGGGGCGAGAAGATACGCAGTATTTT; cdr3_aa: CASSTMGLAGGREDTQYF
v_call: TRBV2; j_call: TRBJ1-6; clone_size: -; d_call: -; cdr3_nt: TGTGCCAGCAGTTCGTTACAGCAGCATAATTCACCCCTCCACTTT; cdr3_aa: CASSSLQQHNSPLHF
v_call: TRBV5-5; j_call: TRBJ1-2; clone_size: -; d_call: TRBD1; cdr3_nt: TGTGCCAGCAGCTTGTCCAGGGGGAACTATGGCTACACCTTC; cdr3_aa: CASSLSRGNYGYTF
v_call: TRBV12-3/TRBV12-4; j_call: TRBJ2-1; clone_size: -; d_call: -; cdr3_nt: TGTGCCAGCAAGGACATCTACAATGAGCAGTTCTTC; cdr3_aa: CASKDIYNEQFF
v_call: TRBV28; j_call: TRBJ2-7; clone_size: -; d_call: TRBD1; cdr3_nt: TGTGCCAGCGGGACAGGGGCTACGGGGCAGTACTTC; cdr3_aa: CASGTGATGQYF
v_call: TRBV19; j_call: TRBJ2-5; clone_size: -; d_call: -; cdr3_nt: TGTGCCAGTAGCCTGGACAGTCAAGAGACCCAGTACTTC; cdr3_aa: CASSLDSQETQYF
v_call: TRBV5-6; j_call: TRBJ1-1; clone_size: -; d_call: -; cdr3_nt: TGTGCCAGCAGCTTGGGTAGATATCAGAACACTGAAGCTTTCTTT; cdr3_aa: CASSLGRYQNTEAFF